The 3 T cell receptor beta chains listed next were all sequenced from one sample in a study of OX40 agonist ivuxolimab in advanced cancers. The table came from immunoSEQ multiplex PCR; TCRdb's copy has only in-frame clones and leaves some out. The sample has around 50,000 clones; about 89% are singletons. This material consisted of CD4+ or CD8+ T cells sorted from blood, taken in a trial of the OX40 agonist ivuxolimab. These receptors all stem from an adult with an advanced solid tumor such as melanoma, head and neck, liver or kidney cancer.

J is TRBJ2-7 and V is TRBV4-1, with D tentatively TRBD2 (5 bases). The germline CDR1 and CDR2 sequences are MGHRA and YSYEKL. The CDR3 is made up of 12 amino acids. Trimming took off 5 bases at V and 10 bases at J, with 15 bases between the two ends. The CDR3 sequence: CASSSDFSEQYF. CDR3 in DNA: TGCGCCAGCAGCTCGGACTTCTCAGAACAGTACTTC.

The chain links TRBV19 to TRBJ1-1; D may be TRBD1 (5 bases). Germline CDR1 is LNHDA and CDR2 is SQIVND (reference sequence). This CDR3 spans 13 amino acids. V was trimmed by 3 bases and J by 7 bases, leaving 12 bases between them. CDR3 in amino acids: CASSIGRANEAFF. CDR3 coding DNA: TGTGCCAGTAGTATCGGCAGGGCTAATGAAGCTTTCTTT.

This clone was seen more than once but under ten times. The rearrangement links TRBV5-8 to TRBJ2-1; the D is unclear. The CDR3 has 13 residues. V was pared by 0 bases and J by 6 bases, with 7 bases between. Germline V gene lookup returns CDR1 SGHTS and CDR2 YDEGEE. CDR3 DNA sequence: TGTGCCAGCAGCTTGGGGGTGGTCAATGAGCAGTTCTTC. Encoded protein: CASSLGVVNEQFF.